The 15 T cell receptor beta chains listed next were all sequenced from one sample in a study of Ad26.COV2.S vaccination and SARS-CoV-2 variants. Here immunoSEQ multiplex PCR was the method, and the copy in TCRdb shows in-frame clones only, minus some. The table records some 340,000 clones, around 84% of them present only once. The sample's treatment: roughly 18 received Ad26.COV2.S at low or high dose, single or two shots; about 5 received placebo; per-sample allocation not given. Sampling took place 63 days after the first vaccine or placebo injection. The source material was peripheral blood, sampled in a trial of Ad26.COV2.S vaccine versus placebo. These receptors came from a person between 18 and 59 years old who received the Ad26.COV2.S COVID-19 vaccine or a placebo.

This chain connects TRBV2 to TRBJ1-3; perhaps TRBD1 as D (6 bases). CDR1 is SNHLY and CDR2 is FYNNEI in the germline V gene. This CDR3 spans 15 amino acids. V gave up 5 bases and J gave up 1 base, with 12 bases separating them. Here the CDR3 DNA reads TGTGCCAGCAGTCTGGACAGTCTTTCTGGAAACACCATATATTTT. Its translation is CASSLDSLSGNTIYF.

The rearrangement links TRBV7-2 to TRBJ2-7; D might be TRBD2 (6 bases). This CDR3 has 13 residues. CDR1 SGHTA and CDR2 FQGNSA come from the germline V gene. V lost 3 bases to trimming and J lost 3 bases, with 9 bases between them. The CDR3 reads CASSFGGIYEQYF. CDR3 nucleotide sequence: TGTGCCAGCAGCTTCGGAGGGATCTACGAGCAGTACTTC.

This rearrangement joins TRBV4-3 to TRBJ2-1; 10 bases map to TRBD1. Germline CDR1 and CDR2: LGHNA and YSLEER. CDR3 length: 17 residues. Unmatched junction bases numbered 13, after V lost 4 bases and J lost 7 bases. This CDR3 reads CASSRGPTGGLRNEQFF. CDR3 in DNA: TGCGCCAGCAGCCGAGGACCGACAGGGGGCTTGAGGAATGAGCAGTTCTTC.

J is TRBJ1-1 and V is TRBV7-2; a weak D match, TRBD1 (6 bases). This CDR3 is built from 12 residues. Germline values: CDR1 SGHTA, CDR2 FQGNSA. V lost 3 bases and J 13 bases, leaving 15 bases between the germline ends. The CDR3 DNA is TGTGCCAGCAGCTTTGAAGGGACACGGGTTTTCTTT. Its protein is CASSFEGTRVFF.

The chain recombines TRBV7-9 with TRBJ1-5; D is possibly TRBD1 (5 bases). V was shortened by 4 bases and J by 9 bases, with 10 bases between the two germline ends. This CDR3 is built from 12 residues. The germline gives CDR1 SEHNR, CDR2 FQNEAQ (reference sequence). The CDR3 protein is CASSYDSRPQHF. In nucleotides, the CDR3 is TGTGCCAGCAGCTACGACAGTAGGCCCCAGCATTTT.

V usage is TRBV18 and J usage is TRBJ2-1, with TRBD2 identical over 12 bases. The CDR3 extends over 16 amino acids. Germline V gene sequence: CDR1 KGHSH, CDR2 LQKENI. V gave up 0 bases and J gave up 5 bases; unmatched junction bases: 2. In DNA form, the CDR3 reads TGTGCCAGCTCACCACCGACTAGCGGGAGTCACAATGAGCAGTTCTTC. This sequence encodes CASSPPTSGSHNEQFF.

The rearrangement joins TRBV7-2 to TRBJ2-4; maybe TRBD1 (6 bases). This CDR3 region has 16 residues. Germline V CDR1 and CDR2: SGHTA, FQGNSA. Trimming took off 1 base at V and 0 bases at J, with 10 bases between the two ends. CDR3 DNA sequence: TGTGCCAGCAGCTTAGGACAGGATACAGCCAAAAACATTCAGTACTTC. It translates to CASSLGQDTAKNIQYF. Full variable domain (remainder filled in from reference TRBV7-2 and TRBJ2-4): GAGVSQSPSNKVTEKGKDVELRCDPISGHTALYWYRQSLGQGLEFLIYFQGNSAPDKSGLPSDRFSAERTGGSVSTLTIQRTQQEDSAVYLCASSLGQDTAKNIQYFGAGTRLSVL.

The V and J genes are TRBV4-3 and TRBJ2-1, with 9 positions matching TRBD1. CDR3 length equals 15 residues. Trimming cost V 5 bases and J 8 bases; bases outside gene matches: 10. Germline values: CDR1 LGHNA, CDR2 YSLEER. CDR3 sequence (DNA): TGCGCCAGCAGCTTACAGGGGGCCTCCCCCCATGAGCAGTTCTTC. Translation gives CASSLQGASPHEQFF.

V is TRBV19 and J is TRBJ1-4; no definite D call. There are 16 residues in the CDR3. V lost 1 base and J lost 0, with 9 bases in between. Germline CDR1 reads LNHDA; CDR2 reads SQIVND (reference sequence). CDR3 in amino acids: CASSIVRKSTNEKLFF. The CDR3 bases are TGTGCCAGTAGTATAGTCCGAAAGTCAACTAATGAAAAACTGTTTTTT.

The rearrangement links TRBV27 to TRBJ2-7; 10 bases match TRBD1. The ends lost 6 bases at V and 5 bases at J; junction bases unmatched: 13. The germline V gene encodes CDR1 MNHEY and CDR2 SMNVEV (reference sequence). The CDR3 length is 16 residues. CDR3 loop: CASSLLPGQGGDEQYF. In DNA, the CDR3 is TGTGCCAGCAGCCTTCTACCTGGACAGGGGGGAGACGAGCAGTACTTC.

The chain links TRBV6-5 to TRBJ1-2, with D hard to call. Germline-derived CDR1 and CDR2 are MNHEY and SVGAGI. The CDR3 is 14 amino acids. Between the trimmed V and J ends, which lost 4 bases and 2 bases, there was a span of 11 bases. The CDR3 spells CASSFLGPNYGYTF. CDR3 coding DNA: TGTGCCAGCAGTTTCCTTGGACCCAACTATGGCTACACCTTC.

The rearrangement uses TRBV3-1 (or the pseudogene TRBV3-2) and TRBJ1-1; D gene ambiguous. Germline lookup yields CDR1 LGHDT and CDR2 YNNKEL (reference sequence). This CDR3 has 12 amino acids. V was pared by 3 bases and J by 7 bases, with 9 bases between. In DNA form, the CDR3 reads TGTGCCAGCAGCCAGGTCGAAAATGAAGCTTTCTTT. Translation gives CASSQVENEAFF.

CDR3 DNA: TGTGCCAGCAGCTTCGGGACTGGCTCCTACAATGAGCAGTTCTTC. Protein product: CASSFGTGSYNEQFF. The V call is TRBV7-2, the J call TRBJ2-1; perhaps TRBD2 as D (6 bases). CDR1 and CDR2 (germline): SGHTA, FQGNSA. With 3 bases removed from V and 0 bases from J, the gap between germline ends came to 9 bases. The length of the CDR3 is 15 residues.

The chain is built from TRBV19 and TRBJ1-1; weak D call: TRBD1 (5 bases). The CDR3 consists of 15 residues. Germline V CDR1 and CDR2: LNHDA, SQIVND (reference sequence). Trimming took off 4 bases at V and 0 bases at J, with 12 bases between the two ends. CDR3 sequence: CASSTTGGMNTEAFF. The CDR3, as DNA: TGTGCCAGTAGTACGACTGGGGGGATGAACACTGAAGCTTTCTTT.

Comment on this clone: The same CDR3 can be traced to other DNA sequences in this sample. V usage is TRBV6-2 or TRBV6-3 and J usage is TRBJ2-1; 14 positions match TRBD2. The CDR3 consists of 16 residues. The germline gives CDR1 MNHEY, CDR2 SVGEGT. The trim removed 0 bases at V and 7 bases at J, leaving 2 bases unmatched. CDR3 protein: CASSYSTSGGANEQFF. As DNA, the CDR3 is TGTGCCAGCAGTTACTCGACTAGCGGGGGGGCGAATGAGCAGTTCTTC.